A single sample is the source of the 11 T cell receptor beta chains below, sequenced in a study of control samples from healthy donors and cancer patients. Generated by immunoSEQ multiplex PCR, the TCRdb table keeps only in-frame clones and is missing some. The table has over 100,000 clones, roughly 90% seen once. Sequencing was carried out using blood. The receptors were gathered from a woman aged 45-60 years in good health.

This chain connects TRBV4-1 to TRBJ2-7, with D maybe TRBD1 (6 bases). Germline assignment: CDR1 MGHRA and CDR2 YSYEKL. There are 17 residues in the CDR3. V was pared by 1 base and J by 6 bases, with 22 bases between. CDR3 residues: CASSQGGGYVGAGEQYF. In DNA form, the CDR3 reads TGCGCCAGCAGCCAAGGTGGTGGTTATGTGGGGGCGGGCGAGCAGTACTTC.

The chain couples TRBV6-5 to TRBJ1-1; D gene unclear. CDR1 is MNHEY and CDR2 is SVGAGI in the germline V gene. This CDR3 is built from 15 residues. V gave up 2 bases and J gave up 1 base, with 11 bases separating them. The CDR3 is CASSYQGRGNTEAFF. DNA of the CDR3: TGTGCCAGCAGTTACCAAGGACGGGGGAACACTGAAGCTTTCTTT.

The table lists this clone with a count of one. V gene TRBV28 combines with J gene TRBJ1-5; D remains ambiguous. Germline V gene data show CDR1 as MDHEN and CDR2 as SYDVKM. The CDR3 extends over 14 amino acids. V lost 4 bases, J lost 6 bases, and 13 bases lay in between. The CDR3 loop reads CASSSTRVFQPQHF. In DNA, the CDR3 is TGTGCCAGCAGTTCCACCCGGGTATTTCAGCCCCAGCATTTT.

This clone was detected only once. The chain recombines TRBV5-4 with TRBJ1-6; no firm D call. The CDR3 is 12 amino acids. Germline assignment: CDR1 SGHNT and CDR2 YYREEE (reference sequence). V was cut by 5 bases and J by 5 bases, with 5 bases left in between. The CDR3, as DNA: TGTGCCAGCAGGGTAGATAATTCACCCCTCCACTTT. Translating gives CASRVDNSPLHF.

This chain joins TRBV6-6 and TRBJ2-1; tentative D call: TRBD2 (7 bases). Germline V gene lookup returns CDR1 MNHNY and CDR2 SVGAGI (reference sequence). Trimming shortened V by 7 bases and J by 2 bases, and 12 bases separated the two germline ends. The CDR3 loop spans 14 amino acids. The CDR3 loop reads CASIRGGAYNEQFF. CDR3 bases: TGTGCCAGCATCCGCGGGGGCGCCTACAATGAGCAGTTCTTC.

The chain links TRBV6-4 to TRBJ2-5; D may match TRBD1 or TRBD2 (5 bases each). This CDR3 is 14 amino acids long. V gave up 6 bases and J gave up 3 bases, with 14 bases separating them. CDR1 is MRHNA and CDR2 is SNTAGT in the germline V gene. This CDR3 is CASRGEDHEETQYF. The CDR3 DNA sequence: TGTGCCAGCAGGGGGGAAGATCACGAAGAGACCCAGTACTTC.

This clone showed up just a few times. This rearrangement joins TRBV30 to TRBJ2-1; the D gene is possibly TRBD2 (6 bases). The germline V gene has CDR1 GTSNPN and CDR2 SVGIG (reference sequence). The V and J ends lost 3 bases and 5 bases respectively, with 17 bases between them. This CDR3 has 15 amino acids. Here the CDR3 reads CAWRSDYRGNNEQFF. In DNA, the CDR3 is TGTGCCTGGAGATCGGACTATCGGGGGAACAATGAGCAGTTCTTC.

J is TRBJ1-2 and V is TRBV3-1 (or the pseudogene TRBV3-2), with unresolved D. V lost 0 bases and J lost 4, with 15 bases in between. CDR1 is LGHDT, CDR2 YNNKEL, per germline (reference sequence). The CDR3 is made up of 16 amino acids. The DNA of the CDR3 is TGTGCCAGCAGCCAAGATCCCGCAGGACCGGGCTATGGCTACACCTTC. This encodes CASSQDPAGPGYGYTF.

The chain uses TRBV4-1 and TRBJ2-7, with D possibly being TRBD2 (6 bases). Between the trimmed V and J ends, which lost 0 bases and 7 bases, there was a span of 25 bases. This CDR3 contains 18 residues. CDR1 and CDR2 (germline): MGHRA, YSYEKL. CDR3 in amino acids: CASSQEKKWMGLLWEQYF. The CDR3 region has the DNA TGCGCCAGCAGCCAAGAGAAAAAATGGATGGGACTCCTATGGGAGCAGTACTTC.

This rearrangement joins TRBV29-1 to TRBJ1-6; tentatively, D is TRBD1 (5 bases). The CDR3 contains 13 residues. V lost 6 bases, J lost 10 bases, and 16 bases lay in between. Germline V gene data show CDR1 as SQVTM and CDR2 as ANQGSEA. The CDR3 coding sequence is TGCAGCGTAATGTGGGGCCCGTCGTCACCCCTCCACTTT. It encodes CSVMWGPSSPLHF.

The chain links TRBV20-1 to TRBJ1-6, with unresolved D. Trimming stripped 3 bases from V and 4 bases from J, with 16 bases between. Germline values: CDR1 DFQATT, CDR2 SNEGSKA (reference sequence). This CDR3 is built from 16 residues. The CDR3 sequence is CSASRLGKQYNSPLHF. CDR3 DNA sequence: TGCAGTGCTAGTCGCTTAGGGAAGCAGTATAATTCACCCCTCCACTTT.